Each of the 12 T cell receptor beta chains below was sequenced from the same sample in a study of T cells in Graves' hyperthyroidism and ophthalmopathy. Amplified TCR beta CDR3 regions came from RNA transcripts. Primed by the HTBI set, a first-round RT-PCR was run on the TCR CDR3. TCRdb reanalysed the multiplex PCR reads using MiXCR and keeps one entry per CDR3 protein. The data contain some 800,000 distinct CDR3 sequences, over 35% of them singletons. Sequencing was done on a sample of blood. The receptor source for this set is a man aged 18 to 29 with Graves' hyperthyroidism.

In DNA form, the CDR3 reads TGTGCCACCAGCAGATTCTCGGGGGCGCGGAGCAATCAGCCCCAGCATTTT. It is translated as CATSRFSGARSNQPQHF. The chain uses TRBV15 and TRBJ1-5; D is perhaps TRBD1 (6 bases). The CDR3 loop spans 17 amino acids. Germline assignment: CDR1 LNHNV and CDR2 YYDKDF (reference sequence). Trimming pared 2 bases from V and 1 base from J, leaving 15 bases between.

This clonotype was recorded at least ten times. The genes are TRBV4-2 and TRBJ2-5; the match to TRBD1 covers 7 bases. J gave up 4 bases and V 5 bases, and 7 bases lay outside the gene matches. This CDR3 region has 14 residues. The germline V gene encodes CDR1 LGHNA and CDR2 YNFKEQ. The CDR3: CASSSDRVGETQYF. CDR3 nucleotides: TGTGCCAGCAGCTCTGACAGGGTAGGAGAGACCCAGTACTTC.

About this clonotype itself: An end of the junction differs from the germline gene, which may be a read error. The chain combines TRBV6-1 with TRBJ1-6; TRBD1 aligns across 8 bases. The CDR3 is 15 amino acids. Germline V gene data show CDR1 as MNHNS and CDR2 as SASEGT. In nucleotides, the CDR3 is TGTGCCATCAGTGGAGCGCGACAGGGGCATTCACCCCTCCACTTT. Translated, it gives CAISGARQGHSPLHF.

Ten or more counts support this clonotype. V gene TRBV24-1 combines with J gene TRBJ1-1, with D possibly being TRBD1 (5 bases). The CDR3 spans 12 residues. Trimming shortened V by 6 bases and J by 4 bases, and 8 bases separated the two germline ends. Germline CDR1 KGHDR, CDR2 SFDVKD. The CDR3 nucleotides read TGTGCCACCAGTCAAGGGGCCACTGAAGCTTTCTTT. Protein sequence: CATSQGATEAFF.

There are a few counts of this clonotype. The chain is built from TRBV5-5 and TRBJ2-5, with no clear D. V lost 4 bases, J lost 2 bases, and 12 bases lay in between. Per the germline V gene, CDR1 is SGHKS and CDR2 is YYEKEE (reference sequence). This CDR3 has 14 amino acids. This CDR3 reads CASSQGATQETQYF. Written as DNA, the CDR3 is TGTGCCAGCAGCCAAGGTGCGACTCAAGAGACCCAGTACTTC.

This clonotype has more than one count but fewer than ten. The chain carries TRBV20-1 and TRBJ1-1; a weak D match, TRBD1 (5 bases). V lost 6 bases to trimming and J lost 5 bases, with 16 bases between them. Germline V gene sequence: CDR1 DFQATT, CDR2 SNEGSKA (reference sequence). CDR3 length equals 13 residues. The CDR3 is CSAQRGSGTEAFF. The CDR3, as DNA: TGCAGTGCCCAACGGGGGTCCGGGACTGAAGCTTTCTTT.

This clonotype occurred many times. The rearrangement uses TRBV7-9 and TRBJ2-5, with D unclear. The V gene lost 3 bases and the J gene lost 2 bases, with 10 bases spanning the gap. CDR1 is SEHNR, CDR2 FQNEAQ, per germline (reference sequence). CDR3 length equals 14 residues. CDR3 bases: TGTGCCAGCAGCTTGGTAGAGGAGCAAGAGACCCAGTACTTC. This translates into CASSLVEEQETQYF.

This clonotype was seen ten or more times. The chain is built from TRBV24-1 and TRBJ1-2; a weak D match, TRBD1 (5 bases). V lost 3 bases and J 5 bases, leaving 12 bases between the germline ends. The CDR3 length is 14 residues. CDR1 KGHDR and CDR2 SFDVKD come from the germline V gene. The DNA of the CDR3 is TGTGCCACCAGTGATCCCGACAGAGGATATGGCTACACCTTC. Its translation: CATSDPDRGYGYTF.

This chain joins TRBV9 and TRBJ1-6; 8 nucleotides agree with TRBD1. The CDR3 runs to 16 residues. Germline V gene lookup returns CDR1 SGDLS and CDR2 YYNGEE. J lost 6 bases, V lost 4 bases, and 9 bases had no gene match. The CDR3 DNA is TGTGCCAGCAGCCGGTTCGGGACAGGTCCTAATTCACCCCTCCACTTT. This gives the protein CASSRFGTGPNSPLHF.

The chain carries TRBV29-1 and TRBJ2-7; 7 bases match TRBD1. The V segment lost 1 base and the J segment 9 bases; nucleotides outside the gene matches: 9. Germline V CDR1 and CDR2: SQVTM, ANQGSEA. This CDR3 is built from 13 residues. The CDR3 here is CSVEGNRGNAQYF. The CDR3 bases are TGCAGCGTTGAAGGGAACAGGGGCAACGCGCAGTACTTC.

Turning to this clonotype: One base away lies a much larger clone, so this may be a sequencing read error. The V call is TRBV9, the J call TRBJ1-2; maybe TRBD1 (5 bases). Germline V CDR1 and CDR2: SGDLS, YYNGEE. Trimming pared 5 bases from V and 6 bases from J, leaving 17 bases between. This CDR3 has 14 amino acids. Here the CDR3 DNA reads TGTGCCAGCAGACCTGCAGGGATTTGGGATGGCTACACCTTC. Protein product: CASRPAGIWDGYTF.

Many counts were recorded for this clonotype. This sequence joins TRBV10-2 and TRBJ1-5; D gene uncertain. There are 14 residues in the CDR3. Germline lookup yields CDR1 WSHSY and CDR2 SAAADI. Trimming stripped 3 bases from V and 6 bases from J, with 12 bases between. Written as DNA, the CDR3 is TGCGCCAGCAGTGATACTCTTTGGGGTCAGCCCCAGCATTTT. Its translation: CASSDTLWGQPQHF.